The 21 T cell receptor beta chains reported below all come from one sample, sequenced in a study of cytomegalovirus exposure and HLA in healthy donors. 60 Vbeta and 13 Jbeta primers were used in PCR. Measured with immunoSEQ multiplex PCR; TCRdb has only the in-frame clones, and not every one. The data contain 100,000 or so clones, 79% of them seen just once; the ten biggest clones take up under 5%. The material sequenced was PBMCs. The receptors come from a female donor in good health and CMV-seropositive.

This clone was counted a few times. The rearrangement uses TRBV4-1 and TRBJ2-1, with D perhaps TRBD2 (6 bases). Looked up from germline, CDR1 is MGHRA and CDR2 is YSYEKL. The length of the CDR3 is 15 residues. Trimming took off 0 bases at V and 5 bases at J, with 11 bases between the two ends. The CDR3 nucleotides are TGCGCCAGCAGCCAAGATGGGCTAGCGAACAATGAGCAGTTCTTC. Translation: CASSQDGLANNEQFF.

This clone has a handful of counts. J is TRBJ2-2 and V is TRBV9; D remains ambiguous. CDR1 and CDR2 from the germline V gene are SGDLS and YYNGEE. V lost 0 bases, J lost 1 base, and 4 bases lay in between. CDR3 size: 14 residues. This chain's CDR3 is CASSVGVNTGELFF. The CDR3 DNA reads TGTGCCAGCAGCGTAGGAGTGAACACCGGGGAGCTGTTTTTT.

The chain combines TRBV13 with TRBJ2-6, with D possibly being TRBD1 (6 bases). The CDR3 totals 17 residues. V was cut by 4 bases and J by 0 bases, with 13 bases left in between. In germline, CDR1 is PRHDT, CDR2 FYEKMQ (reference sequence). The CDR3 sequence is CASSSGTLSSGANVLTF. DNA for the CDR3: TGTGCCAGCAGCTCCGGGACATTGAGCTCTGGGGCCAACGTCCTGACTTTC.

This chain's CDR3 is CASSPGLAGYSDTQYF. CDR3 in DNA: TGCGCCAGCAGTCCGGGACTAGCGGGATACTCAGATACGCAGTATTTT. The rearrangement joins TRBV5-1 to TRBJ2-3; 13 nucleotides align to TRBD2. The CDR3 extends over 16 amino acids. Unmatched junction bases numbered 7, after V lost 5 bases and J lost 4 bases. Germline V CDR1 and CDR2: SGHRS, YFSETQ.

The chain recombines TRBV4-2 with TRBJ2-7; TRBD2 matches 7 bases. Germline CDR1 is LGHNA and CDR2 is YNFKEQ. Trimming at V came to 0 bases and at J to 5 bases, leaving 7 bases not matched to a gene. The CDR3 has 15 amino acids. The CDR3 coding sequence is TGTGCCAGCAGCCAAGAGGGCGGGAGAGGAGACGAGCAGTACTTC. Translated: CASSQEGGRGDEQYF.

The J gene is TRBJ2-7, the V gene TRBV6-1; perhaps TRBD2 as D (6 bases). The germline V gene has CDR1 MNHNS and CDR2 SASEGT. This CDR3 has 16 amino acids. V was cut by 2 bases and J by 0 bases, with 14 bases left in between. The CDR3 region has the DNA TGTGCCAGCAGTGAAATTTCTAGCGCCCTCTCCTACGAGCAGTACTTC. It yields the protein CASSEISSALSYEQYF.

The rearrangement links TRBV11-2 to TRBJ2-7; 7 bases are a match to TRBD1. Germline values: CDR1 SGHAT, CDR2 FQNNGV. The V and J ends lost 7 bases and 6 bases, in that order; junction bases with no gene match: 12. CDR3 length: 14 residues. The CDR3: CASTLTGLFSEQYF. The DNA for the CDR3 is TGTGCCAGCACCCTGACAGGGTTGTTTTCCGAGCAGTACTTC.

The CDR3 DNA reads as TGTGCCAGCAGTGTCGGGACAGGGGTCTACGAGCAGTACTTC. This translates into CASSVGTGVYEQYF. The gene calls are TRBV6-1 and TRBJ2-7; 10 positions match TRBD1. The V gene end was trimmed by 4 bases and the J gene end by 3 bases; junction bases not matched to a gene: 3. Germline V gene lookup returns CDR1 MNHNS and CDR2 SASEGT. CDR3 size: 14 residues.

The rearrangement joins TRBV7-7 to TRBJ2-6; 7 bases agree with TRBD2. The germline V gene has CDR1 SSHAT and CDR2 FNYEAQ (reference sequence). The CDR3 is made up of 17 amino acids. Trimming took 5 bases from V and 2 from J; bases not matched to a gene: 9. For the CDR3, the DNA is TGTGCCAGCAGCCCCCTGTCGGGAGGAGCTGGGGCCAACGTCCTGACTTTC. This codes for CASSPLSGGAGANVLTF.

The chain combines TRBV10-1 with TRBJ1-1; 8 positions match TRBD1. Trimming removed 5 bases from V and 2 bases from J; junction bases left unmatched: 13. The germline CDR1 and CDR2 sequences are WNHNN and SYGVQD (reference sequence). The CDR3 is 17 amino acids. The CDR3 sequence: CASSYLDRAPNNTEAFF. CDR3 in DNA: TGCGCCAGCAGTTATTTGGACAGGGCCCCGAACAACACTGAAGCTTTCTTT.

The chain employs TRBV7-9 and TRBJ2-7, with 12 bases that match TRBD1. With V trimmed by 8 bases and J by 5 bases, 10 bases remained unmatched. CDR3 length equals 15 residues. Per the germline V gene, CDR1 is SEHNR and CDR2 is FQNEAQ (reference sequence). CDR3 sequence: CASATGGQGAHEQYF. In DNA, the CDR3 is TGTGCCAGCGCCACCGGGGGACAGGGGGCCCACGAGCAGTACTTC. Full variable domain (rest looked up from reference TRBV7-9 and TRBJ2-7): DTGVSQNPRHKITKRGQNVTFRCDPISEHNRLYWYRQTLGQGPEFLTYFQNEAQLEKSRLLSDRFSAERPKGSFSTLEIQRTEQGDSAMYLCASATGGQGAHEQYFGPGTRLTVT.

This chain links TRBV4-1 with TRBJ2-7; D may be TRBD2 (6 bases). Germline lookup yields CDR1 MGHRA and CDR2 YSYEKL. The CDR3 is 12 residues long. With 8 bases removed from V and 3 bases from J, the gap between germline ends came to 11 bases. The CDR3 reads CASGGLGYEQYF. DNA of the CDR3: TGCGCCAGCGGGGGGTTAGGCTACGAGCAGTACTTC.

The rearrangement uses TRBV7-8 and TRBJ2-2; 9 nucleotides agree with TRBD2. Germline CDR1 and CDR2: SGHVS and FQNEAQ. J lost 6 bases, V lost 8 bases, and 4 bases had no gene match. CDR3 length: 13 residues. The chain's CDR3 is CASSIAGAGELFF. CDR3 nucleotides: TGTGCCAGCTCCATAGCGGGGGCCGGGGAGCTGTTTTTT.

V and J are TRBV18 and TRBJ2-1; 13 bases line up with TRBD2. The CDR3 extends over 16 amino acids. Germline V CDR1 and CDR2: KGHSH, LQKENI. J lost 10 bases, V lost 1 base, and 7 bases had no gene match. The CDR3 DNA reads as TGTGCCAGCTCACCACGACTAGCGGGGGGACAGGGAGAGCAGTTCTTC. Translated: CASSPRLAGGQGEQFF. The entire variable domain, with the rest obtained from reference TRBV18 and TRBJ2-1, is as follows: NAGVMQNPRHLVRRRGQEARLRCSPMKGHSHVYWYRQLPEEGLKFMVYLQKENIIDESGMPKERFSAEFPKEGPSILRIQQVVRGDSAAYFCASSPRLAGGQGEQFFGPGTRLTVL.

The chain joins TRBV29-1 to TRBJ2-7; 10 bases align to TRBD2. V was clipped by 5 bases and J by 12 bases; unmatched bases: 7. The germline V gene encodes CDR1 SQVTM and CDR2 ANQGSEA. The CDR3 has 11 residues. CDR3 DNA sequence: TGCAGCGTTCTGGCTAGCGGGAGAGGGTACTTC. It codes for CSVLASGRGYF.

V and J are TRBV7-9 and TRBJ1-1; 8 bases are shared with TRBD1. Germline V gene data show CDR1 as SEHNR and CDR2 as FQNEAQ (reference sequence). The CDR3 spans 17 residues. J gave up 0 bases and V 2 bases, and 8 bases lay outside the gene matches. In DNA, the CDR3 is TGTGCCAGCAGCTTATGGCAGGGGGCAAGGGTGAACACTGAAGCTTTCTTT. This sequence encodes CASSLWQGARVNTEAFF.

CDR3: CASSGQGADYGYTF. The CDR3 DNA is TGTGCCAGCAGCGGACAGGGGGCGGACTATGGCTACACCTTC. V is TRBV4-2 and J is TRBJ1-2; 11 bases agree with TRBD1. Germline V gives CDR1 LGHNA, CDR2 YNFKEQ. Trimming took 5 bases from V and 3 from J; bases not matched to a gene: 2. The CDR3 extends over 14 amino acids.

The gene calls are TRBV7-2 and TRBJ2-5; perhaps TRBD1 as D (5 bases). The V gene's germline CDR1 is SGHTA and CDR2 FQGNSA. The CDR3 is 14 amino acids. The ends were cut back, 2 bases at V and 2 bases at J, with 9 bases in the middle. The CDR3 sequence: CASSLSRGQETQYF. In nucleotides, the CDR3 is TGTGCCAGCAGCTTAAGTAGGGGACAAGAGACCCAGTACTTC.

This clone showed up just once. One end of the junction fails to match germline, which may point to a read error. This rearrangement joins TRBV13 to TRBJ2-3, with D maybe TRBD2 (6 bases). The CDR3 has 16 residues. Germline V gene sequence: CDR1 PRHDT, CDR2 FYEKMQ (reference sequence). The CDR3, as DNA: TGTGCCAGCAGCTTAGGTGCGGGGAGTTTCACAGATATGCAGTATTTT. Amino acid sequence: CASSLGAGSFTDMQYF.

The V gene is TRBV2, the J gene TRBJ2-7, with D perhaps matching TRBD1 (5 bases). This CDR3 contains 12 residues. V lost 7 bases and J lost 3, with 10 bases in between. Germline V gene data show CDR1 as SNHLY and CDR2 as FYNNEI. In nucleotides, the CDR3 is TGTGCCAGCAACTACGACAGCTACGAGCAGTACTTC. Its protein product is CASNYDSYEQYF. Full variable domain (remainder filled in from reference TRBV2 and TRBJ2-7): EPEVTQTPSHQVTQMGQEVILRCVPISNHLYFYWYRQILGQKVEFLVSFYNNEISEKSEIFDDQFSVERPDGSNFTLKIRSTKLEDSAMYFCASNYDSYEQYFGPGTRLTVT.

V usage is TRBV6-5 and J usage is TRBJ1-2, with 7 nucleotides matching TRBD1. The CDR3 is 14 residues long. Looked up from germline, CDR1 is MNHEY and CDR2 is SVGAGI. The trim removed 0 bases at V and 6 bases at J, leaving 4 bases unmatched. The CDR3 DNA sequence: TGTGCCAGCAGTTACTCTGACAGGGATGATGGCTACACCTTC. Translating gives CASSYSDRDDGYTF.